This T cell receptor (beta chain) was sequenced during a study of early T cells in non-severe SARS-CoV-2 infection (dated by TCRdb to the early 2020s). Notes on the research overall: Because TCR sequencing relied on bulk RNA taken from unsorted whole blood, pairing of alpha and beta chains was not possible.

CDR1 and CDR2 (SGHRS, YFSETQ) derive from the germline V gene. There are 15 amino acids in the CDR3, from cysteine to phenylalanine inclusive. Just the 45-base CDR3 DNA is kept, in frame starting at base 1. V is pruned by 4 bases and J by 6 bases, leaving 12 bases of the junction without a gene match. A case-control design nested within a healthcare worker cohort in London, UK, was used, with weekly nasopharyngeal swab PCR tests and blood sampling performed. Healthcare workers were enrolled in the week of the UK lockdown, from 23 to 31 March 2020, and were followed every week for up to about 16 weeks. There are many counts of this clonotype. No antigen is known for it. Base qualities are not at hand, and no much larger clone is one base apart. What the research found in general, with its limitations: VDJdb matching was skewed toward anti-spike CD8 responses and likely underestimated virus-specific expansions by missing private and CD4 specificities.

Library creation used 5' RACE. The reads were generated on a NextSeq 500. The TCR library protocol attached unique molecular identifiers to individual cDNA molecules to correct for sequencing error and PCR bias. Both TCR alpha and beta chains were sequenced, and tight co-correlation was observed between alpha and beta sequence abundances in each sample. Turning to the authors' computational methods: Decombinator V4 was used to perform V gene, J gene and CDR3 annotation of TCR sequences. TCRs were defined as expanded if a significant change between any two time points was detected under a Poisson model with p below 0.0001. TCR abundances were normalised to the total number of TCRs sequenced per sample and were expressed as counts per million. TRAV1-2 paired with TRAJ12, TRAJ20 or TRAJ33 defined MAIT TCRs, while TRAV10 paired with TRAJ18 defined iNKT TCRs. VDJdb, accessed 1 November 2021, was searched for CMV, EBV and SARS-CoV-2 annotated TCRs, excluding TCRs annotated for multiple antigens. The public reads were reanalyzed by TCRdb: fastp trimming at Q25, MiXCR alignment, in-frame beta chains only. Under each unique CDR3 protein, matching rows form one entry showing the most common genes and DNA. These V and J calls originate from TCRdb's pipeline instead of the authors' own analysis. A total of about 33,000 distinct CDR3 sequences appear in this sample, 5% of them only once. 11% to 15% of the sample is in the top ten clones.

The receptor was isolated from an adult who was a healthcare worker with PCR-confirmed SARS-CoV-2 infection or an uninfected control (not recorded which). The chain is made from TRBV5-1 and TRBJ1-1, and TRBD1 matches 7 of the central bases. The sequencing sample was made of whole blood. The bases read TGCGCCAGCAGCCTCACGCAACAGGGGAGCCCTGAAGCTTTCTTT. It translates as CASSLTQQGSPEAFF.